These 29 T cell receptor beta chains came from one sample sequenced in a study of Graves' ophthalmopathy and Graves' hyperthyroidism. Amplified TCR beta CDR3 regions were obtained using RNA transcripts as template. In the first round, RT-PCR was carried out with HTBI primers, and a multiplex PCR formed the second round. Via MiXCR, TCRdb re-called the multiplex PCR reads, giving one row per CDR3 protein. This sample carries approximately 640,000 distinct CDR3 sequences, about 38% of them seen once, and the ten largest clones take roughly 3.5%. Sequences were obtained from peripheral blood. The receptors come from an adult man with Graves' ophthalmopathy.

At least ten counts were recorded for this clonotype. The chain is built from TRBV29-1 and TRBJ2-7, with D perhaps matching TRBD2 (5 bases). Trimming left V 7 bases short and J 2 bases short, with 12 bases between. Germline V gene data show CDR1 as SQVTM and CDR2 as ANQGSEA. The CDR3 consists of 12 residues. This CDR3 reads CSASPGTYEQYF. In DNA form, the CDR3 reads TGCAGCGCCTCCCCCGGGACCTACGAGCAGTACTTC.

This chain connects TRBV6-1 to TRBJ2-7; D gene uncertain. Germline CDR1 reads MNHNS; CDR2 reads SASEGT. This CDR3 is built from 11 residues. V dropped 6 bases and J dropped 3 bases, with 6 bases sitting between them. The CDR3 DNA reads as TGTGCCAGCAGGATAAACTACGAGCAGTACTTC. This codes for CASRINYEQYF.

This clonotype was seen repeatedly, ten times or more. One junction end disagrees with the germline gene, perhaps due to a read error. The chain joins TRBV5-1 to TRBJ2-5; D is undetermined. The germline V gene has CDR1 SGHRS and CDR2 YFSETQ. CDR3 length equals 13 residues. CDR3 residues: CASSLAPLETQYF. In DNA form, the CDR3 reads TGTGCCAGCAGCTTAGCTCCACTAGAGACCCAGTACTTC.

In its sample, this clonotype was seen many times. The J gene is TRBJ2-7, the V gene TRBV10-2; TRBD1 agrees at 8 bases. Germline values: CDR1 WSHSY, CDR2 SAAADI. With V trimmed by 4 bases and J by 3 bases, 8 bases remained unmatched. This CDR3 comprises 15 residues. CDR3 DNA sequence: TGCGCCAGCAGTGGCAGGACAGGGAATATCTACGAGCAGTACTTC. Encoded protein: CASSGRTGNIYEQYF.

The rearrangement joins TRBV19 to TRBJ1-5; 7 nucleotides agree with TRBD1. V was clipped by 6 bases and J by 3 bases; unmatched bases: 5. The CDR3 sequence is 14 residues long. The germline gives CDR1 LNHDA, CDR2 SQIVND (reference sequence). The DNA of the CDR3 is TGTGCCAGTAGACGGGACAGCTACAATCAGCCCCAGCATTTT. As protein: CASRRDSYNQPQHF.

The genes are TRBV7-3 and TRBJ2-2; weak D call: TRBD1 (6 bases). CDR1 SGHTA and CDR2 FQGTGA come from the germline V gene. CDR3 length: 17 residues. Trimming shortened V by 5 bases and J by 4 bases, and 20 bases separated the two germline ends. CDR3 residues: CASSPGRTAHGTGELFF. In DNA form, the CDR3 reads TGTGCCAGCAGCCCCGGTCGGACAGCACATGGCACCGGGGAGCTGTTTTTT.

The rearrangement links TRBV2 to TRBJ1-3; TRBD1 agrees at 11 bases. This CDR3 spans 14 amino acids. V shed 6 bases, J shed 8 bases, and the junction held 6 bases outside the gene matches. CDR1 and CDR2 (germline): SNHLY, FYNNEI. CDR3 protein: CASRPGTGGHTIYF. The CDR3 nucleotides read TGTGCCAGCAGACCCGGGACAGGGGGACACACCATATATTTT. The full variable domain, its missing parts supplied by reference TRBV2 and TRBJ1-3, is EPEVTQTPSHQVTQMGQEVILRCVPISNHLYFYWYRQILGQKVEFLVSFYNNEISEKSEIFDDQFSVERPDGSNFTLKIRSTKLEDSAMYFCASRPGTGGHTIYFGEGSWLTVV.

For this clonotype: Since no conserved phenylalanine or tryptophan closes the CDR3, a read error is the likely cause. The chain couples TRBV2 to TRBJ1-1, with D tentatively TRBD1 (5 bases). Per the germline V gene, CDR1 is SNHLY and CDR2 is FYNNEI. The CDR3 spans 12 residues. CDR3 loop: CSALGPNTEAFL. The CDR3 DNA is TGCAGTGCTTTGGGGCCCAACACTGAAGCTTTCCTT.

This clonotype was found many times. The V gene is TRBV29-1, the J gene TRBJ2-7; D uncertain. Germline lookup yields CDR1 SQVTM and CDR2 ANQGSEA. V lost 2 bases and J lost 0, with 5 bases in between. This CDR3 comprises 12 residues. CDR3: CSVETSSYEQYF. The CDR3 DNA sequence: TGCAGCGTTGAAACAAGCTCCTACGAGCAGTACTTC.

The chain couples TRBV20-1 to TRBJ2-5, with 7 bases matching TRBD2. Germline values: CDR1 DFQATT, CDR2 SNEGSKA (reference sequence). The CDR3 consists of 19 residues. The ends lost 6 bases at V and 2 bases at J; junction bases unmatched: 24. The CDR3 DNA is TGCAGTGCAAACAGATTATACCTAGCGGCCGAAAGATATCAAGAGACCCAGTACTTC. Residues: CSANRLYLAAERYQETQYF.

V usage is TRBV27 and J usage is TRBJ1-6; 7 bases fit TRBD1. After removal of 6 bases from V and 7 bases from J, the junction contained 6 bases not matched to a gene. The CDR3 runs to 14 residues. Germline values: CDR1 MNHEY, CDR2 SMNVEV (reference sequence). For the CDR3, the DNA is TGTGCCAGCAGAACGGGACAGATGAATTCACCCCTCCACTTT. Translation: CASRTGQMNSPLHF.

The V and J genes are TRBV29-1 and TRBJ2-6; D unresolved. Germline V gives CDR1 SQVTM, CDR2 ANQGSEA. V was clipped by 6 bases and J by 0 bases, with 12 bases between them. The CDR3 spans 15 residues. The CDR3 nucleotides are TGCAGCGTCCCGGACCGATCCTCTGGGGCCAACGTCCTGACTTTC. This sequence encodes CSVPDRSSGANVLTF. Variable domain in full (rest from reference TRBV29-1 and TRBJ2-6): SAVISQKPSRDICQRGTSLTIQCQVDSQVTMMFWYRQQPGQSLTLIATANQGSEATYESGFVIDKFPISRPNLTFSTLTVSNMSPEDSSIYLCSVPDRSSGANVLTFGAGSRLTVL.

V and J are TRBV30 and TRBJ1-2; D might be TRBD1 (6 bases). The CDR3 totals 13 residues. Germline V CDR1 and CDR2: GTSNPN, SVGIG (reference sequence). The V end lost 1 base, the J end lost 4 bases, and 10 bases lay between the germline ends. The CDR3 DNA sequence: TGTGCCTGGAGTGCAGGACAGCGCTATGGCTACACCTTC. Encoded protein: CAWSAGQRYGYTF.

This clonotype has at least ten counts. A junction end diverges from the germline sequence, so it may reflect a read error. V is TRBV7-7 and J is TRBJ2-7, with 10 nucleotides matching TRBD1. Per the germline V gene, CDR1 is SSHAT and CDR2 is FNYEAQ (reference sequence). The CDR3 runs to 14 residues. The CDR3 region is CASSRQGAIDEQYF. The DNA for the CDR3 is TGTGCTAGCAGTAGACAGGGGGCTATCGACGAGCAGTACTTC. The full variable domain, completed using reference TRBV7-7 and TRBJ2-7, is GAGVSQSPRYKVTKRGQDVTLRCDPISSHATLYWYQQALGQGPEFLTYFNYEAQPDKSGLPSDRFSAERPEGSISTLTIQRTEQRDSAMYRCASSRQGAIDEQYFGPGTRLTVT.

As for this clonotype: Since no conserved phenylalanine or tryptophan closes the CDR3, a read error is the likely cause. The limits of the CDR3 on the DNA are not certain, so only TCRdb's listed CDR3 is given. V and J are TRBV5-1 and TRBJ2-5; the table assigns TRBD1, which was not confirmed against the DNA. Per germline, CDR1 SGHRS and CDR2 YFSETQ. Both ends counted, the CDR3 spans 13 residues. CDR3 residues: CASSLSSGGPPNT.

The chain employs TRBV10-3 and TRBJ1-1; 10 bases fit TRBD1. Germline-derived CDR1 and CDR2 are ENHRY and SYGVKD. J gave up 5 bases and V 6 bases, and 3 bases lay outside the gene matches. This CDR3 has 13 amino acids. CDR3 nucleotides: TGTGCCATCAGATTGGACAGGGGGACTGAAGCTTTCTTT. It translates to CAIRLDRGTEAFF.

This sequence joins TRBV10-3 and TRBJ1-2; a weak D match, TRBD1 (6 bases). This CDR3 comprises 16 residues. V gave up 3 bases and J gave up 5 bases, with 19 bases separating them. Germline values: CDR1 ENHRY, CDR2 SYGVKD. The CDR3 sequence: CAISEDGYQGMYGYTF. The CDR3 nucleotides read TGTGCCATCAGTGAAGATGGGTATCAGGGGATGTATGGCTACACCTTC.

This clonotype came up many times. The CDR3 nucleotides are TGTGCCAGCAACGAGGACAGGGTAAATTCACCCCTCCACTTT. This encodes CASNEDRVNSPLHF. The chain is built from TRBV5-6 and TRBJ1-6, with 8 bases aligning to TRBD1. Per the germline V gene, CDR1 is SGHDT and CDR2 is YYEEEE. Trimming removed 6 bases from V and 7 bases from J; junction bases left unmatched: 6. The CDR3 contains 14 residues.

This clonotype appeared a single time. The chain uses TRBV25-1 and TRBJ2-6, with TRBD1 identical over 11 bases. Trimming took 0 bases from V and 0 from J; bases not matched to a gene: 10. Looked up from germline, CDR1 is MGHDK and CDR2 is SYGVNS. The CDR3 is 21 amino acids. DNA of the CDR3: TGTGCCAGCAGTGAATATGTTATTGCGGGACAGGGGGGCTCTGGGGCCAACGTCCTGACTTTC. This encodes CASSEYVIAGQGGSGANVLTF.

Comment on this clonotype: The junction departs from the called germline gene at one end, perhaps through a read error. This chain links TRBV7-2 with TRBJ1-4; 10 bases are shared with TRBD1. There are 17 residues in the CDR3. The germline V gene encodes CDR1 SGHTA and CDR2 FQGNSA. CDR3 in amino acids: CASSQPGGTGADEKLFF. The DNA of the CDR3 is TGCGCCAGCAGCCAGCCCGGCGGGACAGGGGCGGATGAAAAACTGTTTTTT.

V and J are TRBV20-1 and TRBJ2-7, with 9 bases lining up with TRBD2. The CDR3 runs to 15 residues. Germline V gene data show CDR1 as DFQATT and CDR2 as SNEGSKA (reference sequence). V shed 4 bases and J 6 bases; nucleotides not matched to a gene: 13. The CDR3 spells CSAIEPIAGVAEQYF. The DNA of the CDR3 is TGCAGTGCTATAGAACCCATAGCGGGGGTTGCCGAGCAGTACTTC.

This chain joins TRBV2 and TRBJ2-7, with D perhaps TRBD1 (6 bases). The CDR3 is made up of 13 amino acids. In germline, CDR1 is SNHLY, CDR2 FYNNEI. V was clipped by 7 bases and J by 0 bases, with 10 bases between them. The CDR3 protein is CASNIQGSYEQYF. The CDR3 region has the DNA TGTGCCAGCAACATACAGGGCTCCTACGAGCAGTACTTC. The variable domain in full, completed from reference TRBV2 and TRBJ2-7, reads EPEVTQTPSHQVTQMGQEVILRCVPISNHLYFYWYRQILGQKVEFLVSFYNNEISEKSEIFDDQFSVERPDGSNFTLKIRSTKLEDSAMYFCASNIQGSYEQYFGPGTRLTVT.

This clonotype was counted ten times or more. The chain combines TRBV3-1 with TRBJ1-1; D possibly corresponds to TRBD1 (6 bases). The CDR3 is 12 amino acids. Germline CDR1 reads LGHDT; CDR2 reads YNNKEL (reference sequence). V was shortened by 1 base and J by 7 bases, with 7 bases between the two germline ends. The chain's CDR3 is CASSQADSEAFF. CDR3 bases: TGTGCCAGCAGCCAAGCGGACAGTGAAGCTTTCTTT.

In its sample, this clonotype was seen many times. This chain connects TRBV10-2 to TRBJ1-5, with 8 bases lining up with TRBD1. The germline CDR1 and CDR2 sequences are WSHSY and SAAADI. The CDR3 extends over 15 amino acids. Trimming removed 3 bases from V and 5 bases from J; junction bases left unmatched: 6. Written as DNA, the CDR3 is TGCGCCAGCAGTGATTGGCAGGGGGCCTATCAGCCCCAGCATTTT. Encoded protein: CASSDWQGAYQPQHF.

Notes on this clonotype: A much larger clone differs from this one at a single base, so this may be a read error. This CDR3 reads CASSPGLGNTGELLF. The CDR3 nucleotides read TGTGCCAGCAGCCCGGGACTAGGGAACACCGGGGAGCTGCTTTTT. This sequence joins TRBV7-9 and TRBJ2-2, with 8 bases matching TRBD2. The CDR3 totals 15 residues. From germline, CDR1 is SEHNR and CDR2 FQNEAQ (reference sequence).

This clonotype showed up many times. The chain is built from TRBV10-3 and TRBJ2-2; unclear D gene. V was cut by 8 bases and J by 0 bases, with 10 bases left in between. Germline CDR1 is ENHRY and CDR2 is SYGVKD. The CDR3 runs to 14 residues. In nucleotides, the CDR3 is TGTGCCATCGCGAGGTCAGCGAACACCGGGGAGCTGTTTTTT. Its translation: CAIARSANTGELFF.

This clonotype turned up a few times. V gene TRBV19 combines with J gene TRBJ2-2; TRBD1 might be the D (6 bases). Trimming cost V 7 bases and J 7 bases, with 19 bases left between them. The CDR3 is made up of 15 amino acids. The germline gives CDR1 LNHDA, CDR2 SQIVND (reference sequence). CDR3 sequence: CASIPRGNLVGELFF. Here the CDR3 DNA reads TGTGCCAGTATCCCGAGGGGGAACCTTGTCGGGGAGCTGTTTTTT. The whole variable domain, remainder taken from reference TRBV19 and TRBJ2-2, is DGGITQSPKYLFRKEGQNVTLSCEQNLNHDAMYWYRQDPGQGLRLIYYSQIVNDFQKGDIAEGYSVSREKKESFPLTVTSAQKNPTAFYLCASIPRGNLVGELFFGEGSRLTVL.

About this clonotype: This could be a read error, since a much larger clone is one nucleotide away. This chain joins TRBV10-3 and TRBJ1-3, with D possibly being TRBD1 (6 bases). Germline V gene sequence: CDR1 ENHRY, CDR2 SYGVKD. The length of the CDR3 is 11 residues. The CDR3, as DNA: TGTGCCATGGGGGCTGGAAACACCACATATTTT. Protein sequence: CAMGAGNTTYF.

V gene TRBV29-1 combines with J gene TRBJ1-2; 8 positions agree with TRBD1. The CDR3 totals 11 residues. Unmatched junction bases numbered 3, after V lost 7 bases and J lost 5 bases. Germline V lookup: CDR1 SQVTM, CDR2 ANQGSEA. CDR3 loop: CSGQGSYGYTF. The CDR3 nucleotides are TGCAGCGGACAGGGGAGTTATGGCTACACCTTC.